This T cell receptor beta chain was sequenced in a study of tumor and adjacent non-tumor tissue in lung cancer. A modified ARM-PCR protocol with three rounds of nested PCR amplified TCRbeta. TCRdb re-analysed the multiplex PCR reads in MiXCR, keeping a single row per CDR3 protein. The sample consists of some 93,000 distinct CDR3 sequences, about 72% of them appearing once. No cell sorting was done before RNA was extracted from the tissue. About this clonotype itself: Antigen: not known. No conserved phenylalanine or tryptophan is present at the end of the CDR3, so a read error is the likely explanation.

Study-wide points: Top 100 clones took a larger repertoire share in normal lung.

This CDR3 has 14 residues. Per the germline V gene, CDR1 is SGHAT and CDR2 is FQDESV (reference sequence). V is TRBV11-1 and J is TRBJ2-7; the D is unclear. The sequencing input was lung tumor tissue. The clonotype comes from a man aged 60 to 75 with non-small cell lung cancer. CDR3 bases: TGTGCCGGCAGCTTAGATAGGACCTTCTGCGAGCAGTACTCC. Encoded protein: CAGSLDRTFCEQYS.